The clone carrying this T cell receptor (beta chain) was counted a few times. Antigen: not known. A second roughly 6 to 11 cycle PCR used barcoded and J-beta primers. MiXCR, run by TCRdb on the 5' RACE reads, gives a single entry per CDR3 protein. The sample has some 710,000 distinct CDR3 sequences; approximately 21% are singletons. Extractions gave at least 5.5 micrograms of total RNA per sample. The sample is drawn from a study of blood T cells in healthy people across ages. Regarding the study as a whole: Long-lived and aged donors differed, with more naive CD4+ cells and higher diversity in the long-lived. Strong correlation was found linking TCR beta diversity to naive T cell percentage.

This CDR3 has 15 residues. Per the germline V gene, CDR1 is SEHNR and CDR2 is FQNEAQ (reference sequence). Losses at the gene ends were 1 base for V and 4 bases for J; bases not matched to a gene: 6. The source of this sequence is a man between 65 and 79 years old in good health. Sequencing was performed on blood. The chain carries TRBV7-9 and TRBJ1-2; TRBD1 agrees at 7 bases. This CDR3 is CASSLEGAISYGYTF. The CDR3 nucleotides read TGTGCCAGCAGCTTAGAGGGGGCGATATCCTATGGCTACACCTTC.